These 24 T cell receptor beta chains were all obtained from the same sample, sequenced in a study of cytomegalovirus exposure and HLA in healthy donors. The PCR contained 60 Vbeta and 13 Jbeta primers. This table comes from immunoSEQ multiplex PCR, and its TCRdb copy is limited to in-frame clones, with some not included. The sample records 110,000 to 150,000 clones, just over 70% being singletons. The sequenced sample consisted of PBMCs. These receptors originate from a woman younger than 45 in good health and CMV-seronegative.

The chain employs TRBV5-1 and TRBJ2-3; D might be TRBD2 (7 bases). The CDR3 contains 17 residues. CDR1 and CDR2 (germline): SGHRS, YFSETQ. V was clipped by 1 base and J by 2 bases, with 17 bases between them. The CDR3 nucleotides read TGCGCCAGCAGCTTGATGTTTGCGGGGGCCTCCACAGATACGCAGTATTTT. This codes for CASSLMFAGASTDTQYF.

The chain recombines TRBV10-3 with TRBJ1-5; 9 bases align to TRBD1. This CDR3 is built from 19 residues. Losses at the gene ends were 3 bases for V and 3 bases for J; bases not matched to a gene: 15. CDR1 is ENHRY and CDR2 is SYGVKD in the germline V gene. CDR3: CAISDPSSRQGVDNQPQHF. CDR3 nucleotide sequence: TGTGCCATCAGTGACCCATCATCCCGACAGGGGGTGGACAATCAGCCCCAGCATTTT.

The CDR3 DNA reads TGTGCCAGCAGCTTACAGATAGCGGGAGCGGAGACCCAGTACTTC. Protein product: CASSLQIAGAETQYF. The chain carries TRBV5-4 and TRBJ2-5; 9 positions match TRBD2. This CDR3 has 15 residues. With V trimmed by 2 bases and J by 5 bases, 7 bases remained unmatched. Germline values: CDR1 SGHNT, CDR2 YYREEE (reference sequence).

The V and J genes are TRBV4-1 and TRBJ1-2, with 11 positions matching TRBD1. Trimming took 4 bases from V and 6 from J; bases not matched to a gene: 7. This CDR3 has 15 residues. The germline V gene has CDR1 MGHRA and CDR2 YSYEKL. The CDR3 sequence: CASSRSPGQGDGYTF. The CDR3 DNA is TGCGCCAGCAGCCGCAGCCCGGGACAGGGGGATGGCTACACCTTC.

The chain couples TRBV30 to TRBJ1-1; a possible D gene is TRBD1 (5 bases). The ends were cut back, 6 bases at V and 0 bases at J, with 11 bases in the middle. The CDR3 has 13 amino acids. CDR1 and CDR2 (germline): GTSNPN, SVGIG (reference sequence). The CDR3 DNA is TGTGCCTGCAACACAGGCCTGAACACTGAAGCTTTCTTT. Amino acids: CACNTGLNTEAFF.

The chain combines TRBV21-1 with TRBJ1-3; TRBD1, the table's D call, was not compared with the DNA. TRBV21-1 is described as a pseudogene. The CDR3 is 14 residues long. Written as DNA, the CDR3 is TGTGCCAGCACACGGGACAGCTCTGGAAACACCATATATTTT. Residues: CASTRDSSGNTIYF.

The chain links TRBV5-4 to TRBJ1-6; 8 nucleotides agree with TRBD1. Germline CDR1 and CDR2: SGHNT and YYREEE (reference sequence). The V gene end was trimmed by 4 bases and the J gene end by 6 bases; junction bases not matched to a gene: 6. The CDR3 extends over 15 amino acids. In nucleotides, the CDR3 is TGTGCCAGCAGCCAGGACAGGGTCAGTAATTCACCCCTCCACTTT. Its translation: CASSQDRVSNSPLHF.

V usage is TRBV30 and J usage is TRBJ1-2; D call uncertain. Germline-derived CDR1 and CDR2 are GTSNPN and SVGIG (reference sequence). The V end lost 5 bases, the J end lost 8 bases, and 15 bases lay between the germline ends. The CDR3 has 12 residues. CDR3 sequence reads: CAWARDAGGYTF. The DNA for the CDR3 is TGTGCCTGGGCCCGGGATGCTGGCGGCTACACCTTC. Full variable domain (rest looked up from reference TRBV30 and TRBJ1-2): SQTIHQWPATLVQPVGSPLSLECTVEGTSNPNLYWYRQAAGRGLQLLFYSVGIGQISSEVPQNLSASRPQDRQFILSSKKLLLSDSGFYLCAWARDAGGYTFGSGTRLTVV.

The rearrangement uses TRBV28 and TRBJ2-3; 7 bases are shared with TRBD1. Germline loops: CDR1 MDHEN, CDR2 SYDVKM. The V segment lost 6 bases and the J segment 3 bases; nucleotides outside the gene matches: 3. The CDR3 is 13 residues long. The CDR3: CASRSGGTDTQYF. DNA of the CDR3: TGTGCCAGCAGGTCAGGGGGAACAGATACGCAGTATTTT.

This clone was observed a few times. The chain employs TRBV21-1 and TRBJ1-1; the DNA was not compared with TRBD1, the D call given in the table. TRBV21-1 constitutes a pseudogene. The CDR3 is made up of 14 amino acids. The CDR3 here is CASSKVWPEAEAFF. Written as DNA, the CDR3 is TGTGCCAGCAGCAAAGTTTGGCCCGAAGCTGAAGCTTTCTTT.

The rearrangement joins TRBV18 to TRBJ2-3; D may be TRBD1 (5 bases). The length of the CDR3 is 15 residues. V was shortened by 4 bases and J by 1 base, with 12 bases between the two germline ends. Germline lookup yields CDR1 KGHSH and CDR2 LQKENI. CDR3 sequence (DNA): TGTGCCAGCTCACAAGGGGCAGGAGGCACAGATACGCAGTATTTT. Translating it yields CASSQGAGGTDTQYF.

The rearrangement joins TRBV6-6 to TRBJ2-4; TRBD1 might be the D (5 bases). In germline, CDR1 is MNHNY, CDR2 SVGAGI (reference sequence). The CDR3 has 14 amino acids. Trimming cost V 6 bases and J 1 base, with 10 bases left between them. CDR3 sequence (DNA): TGTGCCAGCAGCAAACAGGCGGCCAAAAACATTCAGTACTTC. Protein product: CASSKQAAKNIQYF.

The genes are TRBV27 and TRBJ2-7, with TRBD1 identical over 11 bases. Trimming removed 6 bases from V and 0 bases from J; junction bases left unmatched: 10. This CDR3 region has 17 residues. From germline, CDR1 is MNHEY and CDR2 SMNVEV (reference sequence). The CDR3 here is CASSRDRGGTSSYEQYF. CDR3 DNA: TGTGCCAGCAGCCGGGACAGGGGGGGGACCAGCTCCTACGAGCAGTACTTC.

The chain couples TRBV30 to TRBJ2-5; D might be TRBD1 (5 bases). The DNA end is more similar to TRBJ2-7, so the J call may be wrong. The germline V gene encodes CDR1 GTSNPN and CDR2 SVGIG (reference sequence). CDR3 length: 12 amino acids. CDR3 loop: CAWSVGAYEQYF. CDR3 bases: TGTGCCTGGAGTGTAGGGGCCTACGAGCAGTACTTC.

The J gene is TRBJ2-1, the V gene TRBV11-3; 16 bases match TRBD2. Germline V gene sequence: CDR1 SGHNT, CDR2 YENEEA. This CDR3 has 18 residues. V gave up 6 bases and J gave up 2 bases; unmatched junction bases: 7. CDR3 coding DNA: TGTGCCAGCAGTATTTCCGGGACTAGCGGGGGGGCCTACAATGAGCAGTTCTTC. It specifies CASSISGTSGGAYNEQFF.

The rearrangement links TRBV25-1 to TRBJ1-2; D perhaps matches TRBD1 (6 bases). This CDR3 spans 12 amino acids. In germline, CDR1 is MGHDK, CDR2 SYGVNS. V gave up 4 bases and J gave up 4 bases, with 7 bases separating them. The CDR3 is CASSGQVYGYTF. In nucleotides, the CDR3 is TGTGCCAGCAGTGGACAGGTCTATGGCTACACCTTC.

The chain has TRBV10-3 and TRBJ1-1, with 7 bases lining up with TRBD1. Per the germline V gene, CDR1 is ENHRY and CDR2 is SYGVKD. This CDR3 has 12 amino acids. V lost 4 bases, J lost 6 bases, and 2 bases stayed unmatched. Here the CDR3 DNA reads TGTGCCATCAGTGTGGGACAGTCTGAAGCTTTCTTT. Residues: CAISVGQSEAFF.

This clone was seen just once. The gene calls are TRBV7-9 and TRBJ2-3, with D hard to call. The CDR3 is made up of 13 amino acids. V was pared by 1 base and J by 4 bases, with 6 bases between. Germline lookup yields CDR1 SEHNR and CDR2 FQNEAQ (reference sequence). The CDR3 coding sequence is TGTGCCAGCAGCTTAGAATCTCCAGATACGCAGTATTTT. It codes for CASSLESPDTQYF.

The CDR3 here is CASSPPGSPLHF. The CDR3 region has the DNA TGTGCCAGCTCACCACCGGGCTCACCCCTCCACTTT. The V gene is TRBV18, the J gene TRBJ1-6; unclear D gene. Germline V lookup: CDR1 KGHSH, CDR2 LQKENI. This CDR3 contains 12 residues. Trimming stripped 0 bases from V and 10 bases from J, with 4 bases between.

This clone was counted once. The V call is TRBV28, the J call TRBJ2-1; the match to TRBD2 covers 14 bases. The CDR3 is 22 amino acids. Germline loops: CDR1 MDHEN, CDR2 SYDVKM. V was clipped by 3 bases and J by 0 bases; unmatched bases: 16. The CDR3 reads CASSLPSRLAGGPTGSYNEQFF. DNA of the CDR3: TGTGCCAGCAGTTTGCCCTCTCGACTAGCGGGAGGGCCCACGGGCTCCTACAATGAGCAGTTCTTC.

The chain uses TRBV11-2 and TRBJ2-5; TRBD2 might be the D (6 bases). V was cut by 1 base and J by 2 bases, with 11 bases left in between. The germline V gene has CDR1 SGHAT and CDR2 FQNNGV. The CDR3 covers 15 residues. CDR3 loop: CASSLGSGEQETQYF. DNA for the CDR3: TGTGCCAGCAGCTTAGGTTCGGGGGAACAAGAGACCCAGTACTTC.

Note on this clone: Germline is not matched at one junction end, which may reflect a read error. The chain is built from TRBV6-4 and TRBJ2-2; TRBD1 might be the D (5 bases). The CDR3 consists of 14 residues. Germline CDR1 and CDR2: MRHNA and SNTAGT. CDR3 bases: TGTGCCAGCGGTGACTCGACAGACACCGGGGAGCTGTTTTTT. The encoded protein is CASGDSTDTGELFF.

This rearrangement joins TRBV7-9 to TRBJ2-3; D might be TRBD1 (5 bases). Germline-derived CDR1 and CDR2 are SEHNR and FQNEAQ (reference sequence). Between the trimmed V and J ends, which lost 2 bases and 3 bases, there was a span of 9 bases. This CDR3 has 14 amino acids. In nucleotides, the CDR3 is TGTGCCAGCAGCTTAATTGGGGCTACAGATACGCAGTATTTT. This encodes CASSLIGATDTQYF.

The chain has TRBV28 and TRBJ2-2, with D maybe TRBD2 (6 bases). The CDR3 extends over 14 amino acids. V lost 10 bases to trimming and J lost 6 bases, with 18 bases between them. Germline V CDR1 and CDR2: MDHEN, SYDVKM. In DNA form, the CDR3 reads TGTGCCACATCAAGAGGGACGGGGGCCGGGGAGCTGTTTTTT. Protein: CATSRGTGAGELFF.